The source of this T cell receptor (beta chain) is a study of CD8 T cells in ankylosing spondylitis. TCRdb independently ran MiXCR on the 5' RACE reads; one entry per CDR3 protein. Here the sample spans 750,000 to 850,000 distinct CDR3 sequences, approximately 12% being singletons. Points on this clonotype: The antigen remains undetermined.

General study findings and limits: Disease-linked clones, CD8+, were relatively rare in peripheral blood. Ankylosing spondylitis blood appeared to be characterized by a TCR beta motif of roughly eight highly homologous variants.

Sequenced: blood, either unsorted or a sorted T cell fraction (not recorded which). This TCR derives from a male donor with ankylosing spondylitis.

CDR3 sequence reads: CAISARLAGEAQYF. The CDR3 DNA is TGTGCCATCAGTGCGAGACTAGCGGGAGAAGCGCAGTACTTC. The rearrangement uses TRBV10-3 and TRBJ2-7; TRBD2 matches at 12 bases. This CDR3 has 14 amino acids. Germline assignment: CDR1 ENHRY and CDR2 SYGVKD. Trimming removed 4 bases from V and 9 bases from J; junction bases left unmatched: 7.